These 30 T cell receptor beta chains share one sample of origin, sequenced in a study of T-cell reconstitution after alpha-beta-depleted transplantation in children. Using unique molecular identifiers, the investigators prepared the TCRbeta library. Each CDR3 protein gets one entry after TCRdb re-called the PCR reads with MiXCR. The data contain more than 200,000 distinct CDR3 sequences, around 9.2% of them singletons. The input for sequencing was PBMCs, mostly from graft donor cells, taken 360 days after TCRalphabeta/CD19-depleted stem cell transplant. The source is a male patient aged 2 to 10 who had a stem cell transplant for acute myeloid leukemia, so the T cells may come from the graft donor.

The table lists this clonotype with a few counts. The chain has TRBV20-1 and TRBJ2-1; tentative D call: TRBD2 (5 bases). V was trimmed by 3 bases and J by 4 bases, leaving 16 bases between them. This CDR3 is built from 15 residues. The germline gives CDR1 DFQATT, CDR2 SNEGSKA (reference sequence). The CDR3 protein is CSARLTGSSYNEQFF. The CDR3 DNA reads TGCAGTGCTAGGCTTACGGGAAGTTCTTACAATGAGCAGTTCTTC.

The chain employs TRBV11-2 and TRBJ2-4, with D perhaps TRBD2 (6 bases). The CDR3 length is 15 residues. Per the germline V gene, CDR1 is SGHAT and CDR2 is FQNNGV. V lost 0 bases and J 5 bases, leaving 11 bases between the germline ends. In nucleotides, the CDR3 is TGTGCCAGCAGCTTAGATCGCGGGACCCAAAACATTCAGTACTTC. Residues: CASSLDRGTQNIQYF.

This clonotype was counted many times. The chain uses TRBV5-6 and TRBJ2-7; no clear D gene. CDR1 is SGHDT, CDR2 YYEEEE, per germline. CDR3 length: 14 amino acids. Trimming pared 0 bases from V and 2 bases from J, leaving 9 bases between. The CDR3 DNA is TGTGCCAGCAGCTTGGGACTGCTAACCTACGAGCAGTACTTC. This sequence encodes CASSLGLLTYEQYF.

This clonotype has ten or more counts. The J gene is TRBJ1-1, the V gene TRBV12-3 or TRBV12-4; D is ambiguous. The V end was cut by 5 bases, the J end by 8 bases, with 12 bases between. This CDR3 contains 12 residues. The CDR3 sequence is CASSTSLGEAFF. The CDR3 nucleotides are TGTGCCAGCAGTACCTCCCTAGGGGAAGCTTTCTTT.

This sequence joins TRBV7-2 and TRBJ2-7; TRBD1 might be the D (6 bases). The CDR3 sequence is 13 residues long. Germline V gene lookup returns CDR1 SGHTA and CDR2 FQGNSA. V gave up 5 bases and J gave up 3 bases, with 11 bases separating them. The chain's CDR3 is CASSRQDGYEQYV. CDR3 bases: TGTGCCAGCAGCCGACAGGACGGCTACGAGCAGTACGTC.

This clonotype was counted a few times. CDR3 DNA sequence: TGCAGCGCCCGGGACGGCTGGAGAGGAGAGACCCAGTACTTC. Translating it yields CSARDGWRGETQYF. The rearrangement joins TRBV29-1 to TRBJ2-5, with D possibly called TRBD1 or TRBD2 (5 bases each). The germline V and J ends were trimmed by 7 bases and 4 bases, with 19 bases remaining between them. CDR1 is SQVTM, CDR2 ANQGSEA, per germline. This CDR3 has 14 residues.

The sample holds many counts of this clonotype. The gene calls are TRBV9 and TRBJ1-1; 7 bases fit TRBD1. From germline, CDR1 is SGDLS and CDR2 YYNGEE. The CDR3 is made up of 15 amino acids. The J segment lost 3 bases and the V segment lost 6 bases, leaving 11 bases of the junction unmatched. The CDR3 reads CASTITGDSDTEAFF. DNA of the CDR3: TGTGCCAGCACCATAACAGGGGATTCTGACACTGAAGCTTTCTTT. Supplemented by reference TRBV9 and TRBJ1-1, the full variable domain reads DSGVTQTPKHLITATGQRVTLRCSPRSGDLSVYWYQQSLDQGLQFLIQYYNGEERAKGNILERFSAQQFPDLHSELNLSSLELGDSALYFCASTITGDSDTEAFFGQGTRLTVV.

This clonotype was observed a few times. The rearrangement joins TRBV7-2 to TRBJ2-4; the D gene is possibly TRBD2 (5 bases). V gave up 5 bases and J gave up 7 bases, with 15 bases separating them. Germline values: CDR1 SGHTA, CDR2 FQGNSA. The CDR3 sequence is 14 residues long. CDR3 sequence: CASSEQRGENIQYF. The CDR3 DNA follows: TGTGCCAGCAGCGAACAACGTGGGGAGAACATTCAGTACTTC.

The rearrangement links TRBV5-1 to TRBJ2-5; TRBD2 might be the D (5 bases). Trimming removed 3 bases at V and 4 bases at J, with 16 bases between. Germline CDR1 reads SGHRS; CDR2 reads YFSETQ. CDR3 length: 15 residues. The CDR3 DNA reads as TGCGCCAGCAGCTCGAGCAGGAGGATCGGAGAGACCCAGTACTTC. This translates into CASSSSRRIGETQYF.

This clonotype was counted ten times or more. The gene calls are TRBV18 and TRBJ2-7; 10 bases line up with TRBD1. Unmatched junction bases numbered 6, after V lost 3 bases and J lost 7 bases. Germline CDR1 is KGHSH and CDR2 is LQKENI. The CDR3 covers 14 residues. The CDR3 is CASSPDRGPWEQYF. As DNA, the CDR3 is TGTGCCAGCTCACCCGACAGGGGGCCGTGGGAGCAGTACTTC.

This clonotype was seen only a few times. The chain combines TRBV20-1 with TRBJ1-5; tentatively, D is TRBD1 (5 bases). The CDR3 extends over 15 amino acids. V shed 1 base and J shed 3 bases, with 13 bases lying between them. Germline V CDR1 and CDR2: DFQATT, SNEGSKA (reference sequence). The CDR3 reads CSARVPGRINQPQHF. In DNA form, the CDR3 reads TGCAGTGCTAGAGTACCGGGACGGATCAATCAGCCCCAGCATTTT.

This chain joins TRBV4-1 and TRBJ1-5; TRBD1 matches at 7 bases. V dropped 0 bases and J dropped 2; count of bases not matched to a gene: 1. CDR1 and CDR2 (germline): MGHRA, YSYEKL. The CDR3 totals 15 residues. CDR3 nucleotide sequence: TGCGCCAGCAGCCAAGATACAGGGGGCAATCAGCCCCAGCATTTT. Protein product: CASSQDTGGNQPQHF.

This sequence joins TRBV5-5 and TRBJ2-4; no clear D. Trimming took 4 bases from V and 5 from J, leaving 13 bases between them. Germline V gene data show CDR1 as SGHKS and CDR2 as YYEKEE (reference sequence). The CDR3 contains 14 residues. The CDR3: CASSLTSSQNIQYF. The CDR3 DNA sequence: TGTGCCAGCAGCCTTACATCGAGCCAAAACATTCAGTACTTC.

This clonotype turned up a few times. The chain uses TRBV13 and TRBJ2-1; no firm D call. Germline-derived CDR1 and CDR2 are PRHDT and FYEKMQ (reference sequence). Trimming removed 1 base at V and 1 base at J, with 8 bases between. The CDR3 has 15 residues. As DNA, the CDR3 is TGTGCCAGCAGCTTAGTTGAGTGGTCCTACAATGAGCAGTTCTTC. This codes for CASSLVEWSYNEQFF. The variable domain in full, with the rest retrieved from reference TRBV13 and TRBJ2-1, is AAGVIQSPRHLIKEKRETATLKCYPIPRHDTVYWYQQGPGQDPQFLISFYEKMQSDKGSIPDRFSAQQFSDYHSELNMSSLELGDSALYFCASSLVEWSYNEQFFGPGTRLTVL.

This clonotype was found many times. The J gene is TRBJ2-4, the V gene TRBV12-3 or TRBV12-4; no clear D gene. The CDR3 length is 13 residues. V dropped 8 bases and J dropped 0 bases, with 8 bases sitting between them. The CDR3 region has the DNA TGTGCCAGCGCCAATCTAGCCAAAAACATTCAGTACTTC. Protein: CASANLAKNIQYF.

The rearrangement links TRBV7-9 to TRBJ2-1, with a weak D call TRBD1 (5 bases). The CDR3 is made up of 14 amino acids. Germline CDR1 reads SEHNR; CDR2 reads FQNEAQ (reference sequence). The V end was cut by 1 base, the J end by 6 bases, with 10 bases between. This chain's CDR3 is CASSLEGSLNEQFF. Here the CDR3 DNA reads TGTGCCAGCAGCTTAGAGGGGTCTCTCAATGAGCAGTTCTTC. The full variable domain, in which reference TRBV7-9 and TRBJ2-1 provide the parts outside the CDR3, is DTGVSQNPRHKITKRGQNVTFRCDPISEHNRLYWYRQTLGQGPEFLTYFQNEAQLEKSRLLSDRFSAERPKGSFSTLEIQRTEQGDSAMYLCASSLEGSLNEQFFGPGTRLTVL.

The sample holds many counts of this clonotype. J is TRBJ2-5 and V is TRBV12-3 or TRBV12-4; D is uncertain. The CDR3 is 15 residues long. Between the trimmed V and J ends, which lost 5 bases and 2 bases, there was a span of 15 bases. The CDR3 DNA reads as TGTGCCAGCAGTCCGGGCTCCCTCTTTCAAGAGACCCAGTACTTC. Translated, it gives CASSPGSLFQETQYF.

V is TRBV3-1 and J is TRBJ2-4, with TRBD1 matching 8 bases. Unmatched junction bases numbered 16, after V lost 0 bases and J lost 0 bases. Germline values: CDR1 LGHDT, CDR2 YNNKEL (reference sequence). The length of the CDR3 is 21 residues. The CDR3, as DNA: TGTGCCAGCAGCCAAGATGGGGTGGCAGGGGGCGTCAAGTTAGCCAAAAACATTCAGTACTTC. This codes for CASSQDGVAGGVKLAKNIQYF.

The rearrangement uses TRBV5-1 and TRBJ2-3; TRBD1 agrees at 7 bases. The CDR3 length is 15 residues. After removal of 4 bases from V and 3 bases from J, the junction contained 8 bases not matched to a gene. The germline gives CDR1 SGHRS, CDR2 YFSETQ. CDR3 coding DNA: TGCGCCAGCAGCCCAGGACAGGCTGGAACAGATACGCAGTATTTT. Its protein product is CASSPGQAGTDTQYF.

This clonotype was observed a handful of times. This chain links TRBV12-3 or TRBV12-4 with TRBJ1-2, with TRBD1 matching 10 bases. The trim removed 8 bases at V and 3 bases at J, leaving 0 bases unmatched. This CDR3 has 12 residues. CDR3 nucleotide sequence: TGTGCCAGCGGGACAGGGGACTATGGCTACACCTTC. Its translation is CASGTGDYGYTF.

The rearrangement joins TRBV30 to TRBJ2-6, with D tentatively TRBD1 (6 bases). The V end lost 4 bases, the J end lost 3 bases, and 13 bases lay between the germline ends. Germline CDR1 and CDR2: GTSNPN and SVGIG (reference sequence). The CDR3 spans 15 residues. The CDR3 DNA is TGTGCCTGGACAGGGGTCAGGAATGGGGCCAACGTCCTGACTTTC. It encodes CAWTGVRNGANVLTF.

The genes are TRBV6-2 or TRBV6-3 and TRBJ1-4; a weak D match, TRBD1 (5 bases). V lost 4 bases and J 8 bases, leaving 11 bases between the germline ends. The CDR3 is 13 residues long. Germline V gene data show CDR1 as MNHEY and CDR2 as SVGEGT. CDR3 DNA sequence: TGTGCCAGCAGTTTGGGACCGCCGGAAAAACTGTTTTTT. Protein sequence: CASSLGPPEKLFF.

This clonotype appeared many times. This chain links TRBV7-2 with TRBJ2-1; D may correspond to TRBD1 or TRBD2 (6 bases each). The CDR3 is 15 residues long. CDR1 is SGHTA and CDR2 is FQGNSA in the germline V gene. V was clipped by 0 bases and J by 3 bases, with 9 bases between them. The CDR3, as DNA: TGTGCCAGCAGCTTAGCGGGGGGCTTCTACAATGAGCAGTTCTTC. Translated: CASSLAGGFYNEQFF.

The J gene is TRBJ2-1, the V gene TRBV5-1; the D gene is possibly TRBD2 (5 bases). The CDR3 runs to 14 residues. Germline V gene lookup returns CDR1 SGHRS and CDR2 YFSETQ. Deletions cut 4 bases from V and 4 bases from J, with 12 bases between. The CDR3 nucleotides read TGCGCCAGCAGCAAAGGACTCGAATACAATGAGCAGTTCTTC. Its translation: CASSKGLEYNEQFF.

This clonotype was detected a few times. The V gene is TRBV7-8, the J gene TRBJ2-5; D remains ambiguous. Germline CDR1 reads SGHVS; CDR2 reads FQNEAQ. The CDR3 extends over 18 amino acids. The V end was cut by 7 bases, the J end by 2 bases, with 26 bases between. The CDR3 here is CASISPPHRRQRQETQYF. The CDR3 bases are TGTGCCAGCATTAGCCCGCCCCACCGAAGGCAGCGACAAGAGACCCAGTACTTC.

The table lists this clonotype with many counts. This chain links TRBV7-2 with TRBJ2-3; D is ambiguous. This CDR3 is built from 15 residues. V dropped 0 bases and J dropped 2 bases, with 9 bases sitting between them. Per germline, CDR1 SGHTA and CDR2 FQGNSA. CDR3 sequence (DNA): TGTGCCAGCAGCTTAGCGGGGATAGACACAGATACGCAGTATTTT. Its protein product is CASSLAGIDTDTQYF.

With respect to this clonotype: This may come from a read error, since a much larger clone is one base off. The V and J genes are TRBV20-1 and TRBJ2-7; D may correspond to TRBD1 or TRBD2 (6 bases each). The CDR3 extends over 15 amino acids. Germline V gene lookup returns CDR1 DFQATT and CDR2 SNEGSKA (reference sequence). Trimming pared 6 bases from V and 5 bases from J, leaving 23 bases between. This CDR3 reads CSARWGATSIHEQYF. DNA of the CDR3: TGCAGTGCCCGATGGGGGGCGACTAGTATCCACGAGCAGTACTTC.

This clonotype came up many times. The CDR3 sequence is CASSLRQKPIDEQYF. CDR3 sequence (DNA): TGTGCCAGCAGCCTCCGACAAAAGCCTATAGACGAGCAGTACTTC. The genes are TRBV7-3 and TRBJ2-7; D not resolved. The ends were cut back, 5 bases at V and 5 bases at J, with 19 bases in the middle. The CDR3 covers 15 residues. Germline CDR1 and CDR2: SGHTA and FQGTGA.

In its sample, this clonotype was seen many times. The chain uses TRBV12-3 or TRBV12-4 and TRBJ1-1; D not resolved. Trimming cost V 6 bases and J 7 bases, with 15 bases left between them. The CDR3 runs 13 residues. CDR3 region: CASRAEDLYEAFF. CDR3 DNA sequence: TGTGCCAGCAGGGCTGAGGACCTTTATGAAGCTTTCTTT.

V and J are TRBV5-1 and TRBJ2-3; the D gene is possibly TRBD1 (5 bases). V gave up 0 bases and J gave up 1 base, with 12 bases separating them. CDR3 length: 16 amino acids. Looked up from germline, CDR1 is SGHRS and CDR2 is YFSETQ. CDR3 loop: CASSLVGLGGTDTQYF. The CDR3 DNA is TGCGCCAGCAGCTTGGTGGGGCTTGGGGGCACAGATACGCAGTATTTT.